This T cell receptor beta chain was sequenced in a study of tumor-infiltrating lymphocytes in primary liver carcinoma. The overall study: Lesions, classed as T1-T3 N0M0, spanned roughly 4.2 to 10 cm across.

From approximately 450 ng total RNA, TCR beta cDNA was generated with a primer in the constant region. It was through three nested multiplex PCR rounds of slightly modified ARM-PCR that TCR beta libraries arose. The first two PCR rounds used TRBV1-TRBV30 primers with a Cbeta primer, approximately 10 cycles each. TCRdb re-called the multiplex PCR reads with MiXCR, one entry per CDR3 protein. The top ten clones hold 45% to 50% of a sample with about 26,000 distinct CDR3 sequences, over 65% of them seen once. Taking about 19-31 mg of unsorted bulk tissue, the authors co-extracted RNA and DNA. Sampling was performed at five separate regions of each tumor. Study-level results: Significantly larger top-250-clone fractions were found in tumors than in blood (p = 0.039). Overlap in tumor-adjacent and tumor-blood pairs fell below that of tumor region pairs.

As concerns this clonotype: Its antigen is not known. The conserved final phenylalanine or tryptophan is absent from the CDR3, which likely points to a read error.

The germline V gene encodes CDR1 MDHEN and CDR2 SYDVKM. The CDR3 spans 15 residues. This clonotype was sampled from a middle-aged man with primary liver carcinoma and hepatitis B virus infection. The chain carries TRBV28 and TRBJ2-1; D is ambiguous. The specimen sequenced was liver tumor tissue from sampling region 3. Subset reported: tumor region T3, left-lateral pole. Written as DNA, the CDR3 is TGTGCCAGCAGCCCCCCTCCCAGCTCCTACTATGAGCAGTTCTAC. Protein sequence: CASSPPPSSYYEQFY.